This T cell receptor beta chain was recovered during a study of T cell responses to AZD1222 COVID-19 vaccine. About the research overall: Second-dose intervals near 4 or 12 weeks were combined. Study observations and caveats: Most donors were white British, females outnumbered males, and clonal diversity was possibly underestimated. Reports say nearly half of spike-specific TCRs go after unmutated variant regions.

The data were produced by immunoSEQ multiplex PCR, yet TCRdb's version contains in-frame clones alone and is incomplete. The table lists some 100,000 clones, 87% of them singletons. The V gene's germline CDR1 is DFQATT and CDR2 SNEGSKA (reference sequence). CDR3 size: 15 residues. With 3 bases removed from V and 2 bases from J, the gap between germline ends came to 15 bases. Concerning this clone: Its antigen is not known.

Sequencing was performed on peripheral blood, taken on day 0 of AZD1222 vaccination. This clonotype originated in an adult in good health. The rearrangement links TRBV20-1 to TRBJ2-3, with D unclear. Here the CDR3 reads CSASALLRSTDTQYF. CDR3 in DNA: TGCAGTGCTAGTGCCCTCCTTCGTTCCACAGATACGCAGTATTTT.